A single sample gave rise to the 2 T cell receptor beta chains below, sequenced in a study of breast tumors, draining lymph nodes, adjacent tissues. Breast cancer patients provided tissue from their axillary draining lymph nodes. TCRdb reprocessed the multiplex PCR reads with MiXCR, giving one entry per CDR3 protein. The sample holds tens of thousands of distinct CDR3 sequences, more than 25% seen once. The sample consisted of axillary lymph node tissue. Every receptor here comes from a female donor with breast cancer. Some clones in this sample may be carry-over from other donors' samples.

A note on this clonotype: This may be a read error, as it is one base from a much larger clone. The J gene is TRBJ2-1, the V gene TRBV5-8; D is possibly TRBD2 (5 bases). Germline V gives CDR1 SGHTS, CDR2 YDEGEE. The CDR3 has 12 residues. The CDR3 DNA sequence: TGCGCCAGCAGCCACCCGACTACTCTTATCTTCTTC. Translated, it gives CASSHPTTLIFF.

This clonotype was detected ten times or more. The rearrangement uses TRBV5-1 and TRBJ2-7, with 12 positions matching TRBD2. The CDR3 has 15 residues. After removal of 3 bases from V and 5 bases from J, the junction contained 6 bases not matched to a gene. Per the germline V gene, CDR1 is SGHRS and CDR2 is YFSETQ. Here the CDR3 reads CASSSLAGGPHEQYF. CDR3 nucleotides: TGCGCCAGCAGCTCTCTAGCGGGAGGGCCCCACGAGCAGTACTTC.